Presented here are 16 T cell receptor beta chains from one specimen sequenced in a study of OX40 agonist ivuxolimab in advanced cancers. Libraries were prepared by immunoSEQ multiplex PCR; TCRdb keeps only in-frame clonotypes and omits some of them. This table holds about 60,000 clones, 85% found once. The material sequenced was CD4+ or CD8+ T cells sorted from blood, taken in a trial of the OX40 agonist ivuxolimab. Receptors were obtained from an adult with an advanced solid tumor such as melanoma, head and neck, liver or kidney cancer.

This chain links TRBV14 with TRBJ2-7; D may be TRBD1 (6 bases). Trimming stripped 4 bases from V and 2 bases from J, with 9 bases between. This CDR3 is built from 13 residues. Germline lookup yields CDR1 SGHDN and CDR2 FVKESK. The chain's CDR3 is CASSPRTAYEQYF. DNA for the CDR3: TGTGCCAGCAGCCCCCGGACAGCCTACGAGCAGTACTTC.

V gene TRBV7-8 combines with J gene TRBJ2-7; maybe TRBD2 (5 bases). The CDR3 is 13 residues long. The germline V gene encodes CDR1 SGHVS and CDR2 FQNEAQ. V was trimmed by 1 base and J by 3 bases, leaving 7 bases between them. CDR3 in amino acids: CASSLVSDYEQYF. Written as DNA, the CDR3 is TGTGCCAGCAGCTTAGTTAGCGACTACGAGCAGTACTTC.

Regarding this clone: The sample contains more than one DNA sequence encoding this CDR3. The rearrangement uses TRBV5-1 and TRBJ2-7, with a tentative D call TRBD2 (5 bases). Germline lookup yields CDR1 SGHRS and CDR2 YFSETQ. The CDR3 has 12 amino acids. With 0 bases removed from V and 6 bases from J, the gap between germline ends came to 7 bases. Written as DNA, the CDR3 is TGCGCCAGCAGCTTGGCCGGAGGCGAGCAGTACTTC. This sequence encodes CASSLAGGEQYF.

CDR3 sequence reads: CASSEPGLAGGSYEQYF. DNA of the CDR3: TGCGCCAGCAGTGAACCGGGACTAGCGGGAGGTTCCTACGAGCAGTACTTC. V is TRBV10-2 and J is TRBJ2-7, with 15 bases matching TRBD2. The germline gives CDR1 WSHSY, CDR2 SAAADI. The V gene end was trimmed by 3 bases and the J gene end by 1 base; junction bases not matched to a gene: 4. CDR3 length: 17 residues.

This clone was recorded only once. This chain links TRBV7-3 with TRBJ2-1; TRBD1 matches at 9 bases. This CDR3 comprises 15 residues. Per the germline V gene, CDR1 is SGHTA and CDR2 is FQGTGA. V lost 2 bases and J lost 6; bases outside the gene matches: 5. Written as DNA, the CDR3 is TGTGCCAGCAGCTTAGGGGACAGGGAACGCAATGAGCAGTTCTTC. It is translated as CASSLGDRERNEQFF.

V gene TRBV5-1 combines with J gene TRBJ2-3, with 16 nucleotides matching TRBD2. J lost 5 bases, V lost 2 bases, and 11 bases had no gene match. Germline V gene sequence: CDR1 SGHRS, CDR2 YFSETQ. The CDR3 spans 19 residues. The CDR3 DNA is TGCGCCAGCAGCTTCACCGGGACTAGCGGGAGGGCCATGGGAGATACGCAGTATTTT. It is translated as CASSFTGTSGRAMGDTQYF.

This sequence joins TRBV2 and TRBJ1-2; a possible D gene is TRBD1 (6 bases). V lost 8 bases and J lost 1, with 23 bases in between. The CDR3 has 17 amino acids. Germline CDR1 reads SNHLY; CDR2 reads FYNNEI. The CDR3 sequence is CASPGQTPIYLNYGYTF. The CDR3 DNA reads as TGTGCCAGCCCCGGACAGACACCCATCTACCTTAACTATGGCTACACCTTC.

The chain uses TRBV7-8 and TRBJ1-5; D might be TRBD1 (5 bases). The CDR3 extends over 14 amino acids. The germline V gene has CDR1 SGHVS and CDR2 FQNEAQ. V gave up 5 bases and J gave up 1 base, with 9 bases separating them. CDR3 DNA: TGTGCCAGCAGCAGGGACGGAAGCAATCAGCCCCAGCATTTT. This translates into CASSRDGSNQPQHF.

This clone was counted a few times. The CDR3 DNA is TGTGCCAGCAGCTTAACAAGGGGGACAGGATCCACCGGGGAGCTGTTTTTT. Translating gives CASSLTRGTGSTGELFF. This chain connects TRBV7-3 to TRBJ2-2; TRBD1 matches at 8 bases. V shed 0 bases and J 4 bases; nucleotides not matched to a gene: 7. CDR3 length: 17 amino acids. CDR1 and CDR2 (germline): SGHTA, FQGTGA.

This clone is medium-sized in the sample. This chain links TRBV28 with TRBJ1-1; 10 bases line up with TRBD1. CDR1 MDHEN and CDR2 SYDVKM come from the germline V gene. With 4 bases clipped from V and 2 bases from J, the junction kept 7 bases outside the gene matches. The CDR3 spans 16 residues. CDR3 loop: CASSSTGGEFNTEAFF. The CDR3 region has the DNA TGTGCCAGCAGTTCGACAGGGGGCGAGTTTAACACTGAAGCTTTCTTT.

The V and J genes are TRBV6-4 and TRBJ2-5, with TRBD2 matching 13 bases. The CDR3 is made up of 16 amino acids. CDR1 is MRHNA, CDR2 SNTAGT, per germline. Losses at the gene ends were 5 bases for V and 1 base for J; bases not matched to a gene: 4. The CDR3 coding sequence is TGTGCCAGCAGTCGACTAGCGGGGGGTTCCCAAGAGACCCAGTACTTC. Protein product: CASSRLAGGSQETQYF.

The gene calls are TRBV5-4 and TRBJ2-7, with 10 bases matching TRBD2. V lost 4 bases and J lost 3; bases outside the gene matches: 4. This CDR3 has 14 amino acids. Germline CDR1 is SGHNT and CDR2 is YYREEE (reference sequence). The CDR3 protein is CASSLIAGGYEQYF. CDR3 sequence (DNA): TGTGCCAGCAGCCTGATAGCGGGGGGCTACGAGCAGTACTTC.

This clone was seen a handful of times. This rearrangement joins TRBV10-2 to TRBJ2-7; TRBD2 might be the D (5 bases). The CDR3 has 15 residues. Germline V gene lookup returns CDR1 WSHSY and CDR2 SAAADI. The V end was cut by 3 bases, the J end by 3 bases, with 15 bases between. The CDR3 sequence: CASSDRRRTSYEQYF. CDR3 nucleotides: TGCGCCAGCAGTGATCGACGGAGGACGAGCTACGAGCAGTACTTC.

This chain uses TRBV4-1 with TRBJ2-7; tentative D call: TRBD2 (5 bases). Looked up from germline, CDR1 is MGHRA and CDR2 is YSYEKL. V lost 2 bases and J 3 bases, leaving 11 bases between the germline ends. The CDR3 is 14 residues long. The CDR3: CASSQSGLDYEQYF. DNA of the CDR3: TGCGCCAGCAGCCAAAGCGGTCTAGACTACGAGCAGTACTTC.

The chain is built from TRBV7-6 and TRBJ2-5; D not resolved. The CDR3 is 11 residues long. V lost 5 bases and J lost 5, with 6 bases in between. Per the germline V gene, CDR1 is SGHVS and CDR2 is FNYEAQ. For the CDR3, the DNA is TGTGCCAGCAGCGCCTTGGAGACCCAGTACTTC. Encoded protein: CASSALETQYF.

V gene TRBV7-2 combines with J gene TRBJ2-7; D is perhaps TRBD2 (5 bases). The germline gives CDR1 SGHTA, CDR2 FQGNSA. The CDR3 runs 14 residues. Trimming shortened V by 6 bases and J by 0 bases, and 12 bases separated the two germline ends. CDR3 amino acids: CASSEAEYSYEQYF. In DNA, the CDR3 is TGTGCCAGCAGTGAAGCGGAGTACTCCTACGAGCAGTACTTC.